This T cell receptor (beta chain) was obtained from a study of beta chain features in type 1 diabetes. This clone was recorded a few times. Its antigen remains unknown. Study results and caveats: Researchers reported that naive, central memory and Treg TCRB repertoires appeared more similar in patients than in healthy donors. A potential PCR bias toward shorter templates would be equal in patient and control samples.

The CDR3 extends over 13 amino acids. V was trimmed by 1 base and J by 7 bases, leaving 9 bases between them. Germline V gene data show CDR1 as SGHRS and CDR2 as YFSETQ. Every isolated RNA sample was fully reverse transcribed, so sequencing captured expressed TCRB transcripts. The read count averaged around 3.6 million across naive, central memory and regulatory T cell samples. Profiling relied on immunoSEQ multiplex PCR, and the TCRdb table lists in-frame clones only, not all of them. In the table there are about 220,000 clones, approximately 10% of which are singletons. By way of CD45RO/CCR7/CD25/CD127/CD95/CD27, the CD4+ regulatory, stem cell-like memory, central memory and naive cells were sorted.

This sequence joins TRBV5-1 and TRBJ2-1; D is uncertain. Sequences were obtained from central memory CD4+ T cells from blood. This TCR derives from a man aged 18 to 29 in good health. The CDR3 bases are TGCGCCAGCAGCTTGCTAGATTGGAATGAGCAGTTCTTC. This translates into CASSLLDWNEQFF.